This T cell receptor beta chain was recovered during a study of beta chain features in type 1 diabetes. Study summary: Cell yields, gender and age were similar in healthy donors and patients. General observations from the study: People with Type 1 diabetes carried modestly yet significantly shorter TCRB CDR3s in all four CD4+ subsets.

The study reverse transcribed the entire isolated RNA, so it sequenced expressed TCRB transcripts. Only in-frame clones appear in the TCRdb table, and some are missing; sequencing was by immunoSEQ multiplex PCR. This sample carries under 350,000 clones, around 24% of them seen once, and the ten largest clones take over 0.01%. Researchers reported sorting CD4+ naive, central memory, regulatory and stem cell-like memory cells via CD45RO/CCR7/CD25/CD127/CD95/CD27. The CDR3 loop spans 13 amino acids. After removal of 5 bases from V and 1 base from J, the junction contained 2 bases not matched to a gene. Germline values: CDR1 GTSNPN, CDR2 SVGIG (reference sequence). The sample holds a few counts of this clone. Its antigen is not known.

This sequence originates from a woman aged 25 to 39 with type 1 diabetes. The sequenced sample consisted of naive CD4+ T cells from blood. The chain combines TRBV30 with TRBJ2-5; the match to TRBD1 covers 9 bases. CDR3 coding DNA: TGTGCCTGGGACAGGGGGGCCCAAGAGACCCAGTACTTC. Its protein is CAWDRGAQETQYF.